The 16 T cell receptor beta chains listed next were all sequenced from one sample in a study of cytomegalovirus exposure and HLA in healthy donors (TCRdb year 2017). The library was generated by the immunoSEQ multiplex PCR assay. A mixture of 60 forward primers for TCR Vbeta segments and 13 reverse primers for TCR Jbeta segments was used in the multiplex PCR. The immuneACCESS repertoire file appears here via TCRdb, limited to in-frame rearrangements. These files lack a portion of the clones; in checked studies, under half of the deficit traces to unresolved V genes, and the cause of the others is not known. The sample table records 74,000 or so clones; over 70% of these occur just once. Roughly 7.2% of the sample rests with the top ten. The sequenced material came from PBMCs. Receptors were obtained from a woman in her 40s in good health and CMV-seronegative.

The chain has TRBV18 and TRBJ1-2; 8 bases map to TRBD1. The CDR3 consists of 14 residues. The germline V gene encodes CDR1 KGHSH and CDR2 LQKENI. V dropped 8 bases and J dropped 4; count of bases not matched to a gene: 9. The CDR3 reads CASRGQELLYGYTF. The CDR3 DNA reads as TGTGCCAGCCGGGGACAGGAGCTGCTCTATGGCTACACCTTC. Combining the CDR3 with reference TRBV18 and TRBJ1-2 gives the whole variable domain NAGVMQNPRHLVRRRGQEARLRCSPMKGHSHVYWYRQLPEEGLKFMVYLQKENIIDESGMPKERFSAEFPKEGPSILRIQQVVRGDSAAYFCASRGQELLYGYTFGSGTRLTVV.

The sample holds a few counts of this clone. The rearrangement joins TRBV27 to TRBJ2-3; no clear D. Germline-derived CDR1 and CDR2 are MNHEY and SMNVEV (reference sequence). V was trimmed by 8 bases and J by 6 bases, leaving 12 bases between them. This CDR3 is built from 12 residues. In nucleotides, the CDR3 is TGTGCCAGCGGTTACAGTGTCGATACGCAGTATTTT. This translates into CASGYSVDTQYF.

DNA of the CDR3: TGTGCCAGCAGCCCTAGCGGGGGAAGGTCCGGGGAGCTGTTTTTT. It yields the protein CASSPSGGRSGELFF. The chain is built from TRBV6-1 and TRBJ2-2; TRBD2 matches at 10 bases. The V segment lost 6 bases and the J segment 6 bases; nucleotides outside the gene matches: 7. The CDR3 sequence is 15 residues long. CDR1 is MNHNS, CDR2 SASEGT, per germline.

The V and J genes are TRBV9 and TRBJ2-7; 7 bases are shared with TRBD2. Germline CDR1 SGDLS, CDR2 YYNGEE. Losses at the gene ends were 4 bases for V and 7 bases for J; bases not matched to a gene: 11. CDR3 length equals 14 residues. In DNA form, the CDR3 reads TGTGCCAGCAGCTCCGCTAGCGGTAGGGGAGAGCAGTACTTC. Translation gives CASSSASGRGEQYF.

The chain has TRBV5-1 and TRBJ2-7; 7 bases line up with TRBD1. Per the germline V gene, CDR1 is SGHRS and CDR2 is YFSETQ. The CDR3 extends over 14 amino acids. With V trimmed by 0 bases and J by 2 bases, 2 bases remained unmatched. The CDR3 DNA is TGCGCCAGCAGCTTGGACAGGGGCCCCTACGAGCAGTACTTC. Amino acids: CASSLDRGPYEQYF.

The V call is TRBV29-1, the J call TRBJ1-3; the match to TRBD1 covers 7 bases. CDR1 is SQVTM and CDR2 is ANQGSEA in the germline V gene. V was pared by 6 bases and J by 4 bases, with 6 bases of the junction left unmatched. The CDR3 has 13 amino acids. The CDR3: CSVRQGSGNTIYF. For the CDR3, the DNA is TGCAGCGTCCGACAGGGTAGCGGAAACACCATATATTTT.

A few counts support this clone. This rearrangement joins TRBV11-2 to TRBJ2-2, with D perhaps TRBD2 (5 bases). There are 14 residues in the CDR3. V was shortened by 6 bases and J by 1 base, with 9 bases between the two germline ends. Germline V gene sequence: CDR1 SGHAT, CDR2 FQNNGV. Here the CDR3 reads CASSRRGNTGELFF. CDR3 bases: TGTGCCAGCAGTCGTCGGGGGAACACCGGGGAGCTGTTTTTT.

CDR3 protein: CASSRWTYGSNQPQHF. The CDR3 DNA reads as TGTGCCAGCAGTCGGTGGACATATGGAAGCAATCAGCCCCAGCATTTT. The chain employs TRBV6-4 and TRBJ1-5; possibly TRBD1 for D (5 bases). The CDR3 contains 16 residues. Trimming stripped 5 bases from V and 1 base from J, with 15 bases between. Germline V gives CDR1 MRHNA, CDR2 SNTAGT.

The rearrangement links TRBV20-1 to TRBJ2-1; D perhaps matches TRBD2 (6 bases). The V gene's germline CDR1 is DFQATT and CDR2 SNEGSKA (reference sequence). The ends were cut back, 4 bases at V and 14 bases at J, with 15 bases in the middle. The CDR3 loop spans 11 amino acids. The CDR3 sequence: CSATDYPKKFF. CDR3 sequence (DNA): TGCAGTGCTACGGACTATCCAAAAAAGTTCTTC.

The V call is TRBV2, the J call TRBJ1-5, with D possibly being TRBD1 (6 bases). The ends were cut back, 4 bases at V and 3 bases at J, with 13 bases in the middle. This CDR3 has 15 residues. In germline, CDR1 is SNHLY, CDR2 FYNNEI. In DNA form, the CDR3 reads TGTGCCAGCAGTGTTTCTGGACAGACCAATCAGCCCCAGCATTTT. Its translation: CASSVSGQTNQPQHF.

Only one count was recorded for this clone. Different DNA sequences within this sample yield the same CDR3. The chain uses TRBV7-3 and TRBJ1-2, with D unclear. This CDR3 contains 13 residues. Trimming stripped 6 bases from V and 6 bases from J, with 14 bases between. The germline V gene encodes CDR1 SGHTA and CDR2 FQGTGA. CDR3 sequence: CASRSGQSDGYTF. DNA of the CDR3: TGTGCCAGCAGGTCCGGCCAGAGCGATGGCTACACCTTC.

The CDR3 bases are TGTGCCAGCAGGGACAGGGAACGTGGCAATCAGCCCCAGCATTTT. This encodes CASRDRERGNQPQHF. This chain links TRBV28 with TRBJ1-5, with TRBD1 matching over 8 bases. This CDR3 region has 15 residues. CDR1 and CDR2 (germline): MDHEN, SYDVKM. The V gene end was trimmed by 6 bases and the J gene end by 2 bases; junction bases not matched to a gene: 6.

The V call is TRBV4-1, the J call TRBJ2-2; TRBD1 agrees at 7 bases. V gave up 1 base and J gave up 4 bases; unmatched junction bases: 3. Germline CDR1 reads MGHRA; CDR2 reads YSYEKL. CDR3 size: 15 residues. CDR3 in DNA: TGCGCCAGCAGCCAAGGACAGGGTGGCACCGGGGAGCTGTTTTTT. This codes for CASSQGQGGTGELFF.

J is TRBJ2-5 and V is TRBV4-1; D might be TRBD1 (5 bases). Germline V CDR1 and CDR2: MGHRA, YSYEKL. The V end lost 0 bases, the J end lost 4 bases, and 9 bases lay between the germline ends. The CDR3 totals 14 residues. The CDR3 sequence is CASSQEGRVETQYF. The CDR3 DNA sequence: TGCGCCAGCAGCCAAGAGGGCAGGGTAGAGACCCAGTACTTC.

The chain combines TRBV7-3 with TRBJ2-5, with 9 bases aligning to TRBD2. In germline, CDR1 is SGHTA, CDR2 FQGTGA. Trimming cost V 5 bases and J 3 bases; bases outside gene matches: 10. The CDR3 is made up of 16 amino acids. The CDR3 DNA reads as TGTGCCAGCAGCCGAGGTTCGGGACTAGCAGAAGAGACCCAGTACTTC. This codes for CASSRGSGLAEETQYF.

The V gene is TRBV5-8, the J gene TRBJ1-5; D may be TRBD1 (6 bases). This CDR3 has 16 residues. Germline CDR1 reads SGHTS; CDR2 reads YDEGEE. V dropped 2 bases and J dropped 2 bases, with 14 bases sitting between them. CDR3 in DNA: TGTGCCAGCAGCTTCCAGGGGAAGAGAGGCAATCAGCCCCAGCATTTT. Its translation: CASSFQGKRGNQPQHF. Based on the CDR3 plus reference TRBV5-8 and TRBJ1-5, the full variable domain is EAGVTQSPTHLIKTRGQQATLRCSPISGHTSVYWYQQALGLGLQFLLWYDEGEERNRGNFPPRFSGRQFPNYSSELNVNALELEDSALYLCASSFQGKRGNQPQHFGDGTRLSIL.